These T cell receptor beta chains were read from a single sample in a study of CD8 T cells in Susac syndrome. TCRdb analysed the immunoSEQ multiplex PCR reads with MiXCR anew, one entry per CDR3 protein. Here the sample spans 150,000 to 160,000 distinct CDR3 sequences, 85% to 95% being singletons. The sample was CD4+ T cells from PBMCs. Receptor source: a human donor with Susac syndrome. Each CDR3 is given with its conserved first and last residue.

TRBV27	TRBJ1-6	CASSQGGVPNNSPLHF
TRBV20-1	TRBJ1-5	CSAGQGAHQPQHF
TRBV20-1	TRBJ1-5	CSAREAGGGAHQPQHF
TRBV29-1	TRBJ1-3	CSVVTGLSGNTIYF
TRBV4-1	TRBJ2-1	CASTLEGQGAGGTYNEQFF
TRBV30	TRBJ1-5	CAWSKRAQPQHF
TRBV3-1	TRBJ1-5	CASSPLTGDQPQHF
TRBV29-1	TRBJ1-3	CSVEDSLTGKFGNTIYF
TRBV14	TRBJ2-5	CASSQDILAGQETQYF
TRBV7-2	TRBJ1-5	CASSSGDRNQPQHF
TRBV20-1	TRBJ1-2	CSARNSPGQGSDYGYTF
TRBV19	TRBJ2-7	CASSMTESSYEQYF
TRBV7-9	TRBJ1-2	CASSGTEGGYTF
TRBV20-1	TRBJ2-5	CSVGLLQETQYF
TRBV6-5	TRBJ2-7	CASSFRGDYEQYF
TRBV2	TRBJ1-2	CAGSAGRRHGYTF
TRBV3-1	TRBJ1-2	CASSQARDRGGYTF
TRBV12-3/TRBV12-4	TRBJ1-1	CASNHRQGRWTEAFF
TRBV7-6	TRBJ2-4	CASSGWGRKNIQYF
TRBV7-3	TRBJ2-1	CASSFGSAGAGYEQFF
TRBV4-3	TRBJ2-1	CASSRDRGPTYNEQFF
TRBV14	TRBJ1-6	CASSPDRGDSPLHF
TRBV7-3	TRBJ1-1	CASSLTPSMNTEAFF
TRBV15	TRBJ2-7	CATSRTKFVDEQYF
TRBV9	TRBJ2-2	CASSFYRVTGELFF
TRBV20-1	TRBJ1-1	CSAPQGVREAFF
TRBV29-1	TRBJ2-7	CSVVSYGGDSYEQYF
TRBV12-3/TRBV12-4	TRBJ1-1	CASSFSTGSTEAFF
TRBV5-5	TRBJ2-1	CASSSDRGDEQFF
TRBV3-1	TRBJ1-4	CASSRGQAEMEKLFF
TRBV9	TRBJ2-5	CASSVSDYQETQYF
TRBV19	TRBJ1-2	CASGGDRRHGYTF
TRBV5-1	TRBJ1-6	CASSLGQDSSPLHF
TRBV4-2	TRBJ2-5	CASSQDTRQAGTQYF
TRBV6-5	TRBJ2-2	CASNRDGNTGELFF
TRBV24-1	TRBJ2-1	CATSRGGIGENEQFF
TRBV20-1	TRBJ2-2	CSARTSGAKNTGELFF
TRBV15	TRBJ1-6	CATSREGQRNSPLHF
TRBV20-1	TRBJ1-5	CSAEQGGQPQHF
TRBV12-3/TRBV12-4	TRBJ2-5	CASSPSGGLRETQYF
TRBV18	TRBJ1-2	CASSPLGVGYTF
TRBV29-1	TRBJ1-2	CSGLQGRDGYTF